The clone carrying this T cell receptor beta chain was counted between two and nine times. This sample is drawn from a study of blood T cell repertoires in COVID-19. At the level of the study: COVID-19 samples, acute and convalescent, were from the United States, Italy and Spain.

The assay was immunoSEQ multiplex PCR, and TCRdb's table has in-frame clones only and misses some. The profile shows under 250,000 clones, roughly four fifths of them singletons. The CDR3 runs 14 residues. Trimming removed 4 bases from V and 6 bases from J, with 17 bases in between. The germline gives CDR1 SGHRS, CDR2 YFSETQ. The rearrangement joins TRBV5-1 to TRBJ2-7; D might be TRBD2 (6 bases). The receptor's source is a woman in her 70s with acute or convalescent COVID-19. The sample taken for sequencing was peripheral blood. The CDR3 reads CASSPGLGGIEQYF. DNA for the CDR3: TGCGCCAGCAGCCCGGGACTGGGGGGTATCGAGCAGTACTTC.